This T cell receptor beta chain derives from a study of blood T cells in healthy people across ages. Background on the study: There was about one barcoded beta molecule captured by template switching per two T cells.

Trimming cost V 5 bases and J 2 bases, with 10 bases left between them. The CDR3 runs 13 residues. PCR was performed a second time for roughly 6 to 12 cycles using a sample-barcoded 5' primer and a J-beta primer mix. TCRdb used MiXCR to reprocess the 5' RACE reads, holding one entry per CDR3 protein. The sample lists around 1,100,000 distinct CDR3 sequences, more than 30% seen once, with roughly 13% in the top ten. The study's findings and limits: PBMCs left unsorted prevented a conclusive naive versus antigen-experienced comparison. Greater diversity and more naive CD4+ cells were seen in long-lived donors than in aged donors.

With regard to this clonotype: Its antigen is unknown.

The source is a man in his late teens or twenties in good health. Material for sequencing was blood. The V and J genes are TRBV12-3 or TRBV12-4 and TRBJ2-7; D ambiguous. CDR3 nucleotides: TGTGCCAGCAGTCCCGGACGGGCCTACGAGCAGTACTTC. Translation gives CASSPGRAYEQYF.